The text below deals with one T cell receptor (beta chain). This entry is derived from a study of blood T cell repertoires in COVID-19. Overall study context: Acute and convalescent COVID-19 specimens originated in the United States, Italy and Spain. T cells, B-cell-depleted T cells, or PBMCs provided the cDNA or gDNA that served as material.

The CDR3 runs 16 residues. V shed 4 bases and J shed 8 bases, with 19 bases lying between them. CDR1 and CDR2 (germline): SGHRS, YFSETQ. Data came from immunoSEQ multiplex PCR; TCRdb stores just in-frame clones and leaves some out. The sample lists about 97,000 clones; about 89% were seen once. The J gene is TRBJ1-6, the V gene TRBV5-1; D possibly corresponds to TRBD1 (5 bases). The sample was peripheral blood. The receptor comes from a woman in her thirties with acute or convalescent COVID-19. DNA of the CDR3: TGCGCCAGCAGCCCGCGAGGTGGGGGGAAGGATTCACCCCTCCACTTT. Its translation: CASSPRGGGKDSPLHF.